These 28 T cell receptor beta chains were sequenced from one sample in a study of shared T cell receptors in the human thymus (dated by TCRdb to the early 2020s). The protocol used for the library was the immunoSEQ multiplex PCR assay. Held by TCRdb, this immuneACCESS table contains in-frame sequences only and omits some clones. Under half of the omission traces to an unresolved V gene where checked; the cause of the rest is unknown. The sample records 630,000 or so clones, 87% of which are singletons. The ten largest clonotypes hold about 0.0094% of the sample. This sample also belongs to another study, concerning human thymus T cells.

Sequenced: thymocytes. These receptors originate from a boy under two years old with a congenital heart defect. Donor details come from another sample of the same person, matched by shared clones.

As to this clone: Other DNA sequences of this sample code for an identical CDR3. The chain couples TRBV18 to TRBJ2-5; no firm D call. The CDR3 is 14 residues long. Germline-derived CDR1 and CDR2 are KGHSH and LQKENI. V was cut by 3 bases and J by 1 base, with 9 bases left in between. Here the CDR3 DNA reads TGTGCCAGCTCACCCTCCAGTCCCCAAGAGACCCAGTACTTC. Translated, it gives CASSPSSPQETQYF.

This sequence joins TRBV28 and TRBJ2-1; 11 positions agree with TRBD2. The CDR3 covers 15 residues. V gave up 7 bases and J gave up 7 bases; unmatched junction bases: 9. In germline, CDR1 is MDHEN, CDR2 SYDVKM. For the CDR3, the DNA is TGTGCCAGCAAGGGTTCTAGCGGGAGGCTAAATGAGCAGTTCTTC. Protein product: CASKGSSGRLNEQFF.

This chain links TRBV15 with TRBJ1-4; weak D call: TRBD1 (5 bases). V was shortened by 5 bases and J by 8 bases, with 9 bases between the two germline ends. Germline CDR1 reads LNHNV; CDR2 reads YYDKDF (reference sequence). The CDR3 extends over 12 amino acids. The CDR3 region is CATSGRVEKLFF. DNA of the CDR3: TGTGCCACCAGCGGCAGGGTCGAAAAACTGTTTTTT.

V usage is TRBV7-9 and J usage is TRBJ1-2, with 11 bases matching TRBD1. The CDR3 extends over 15 amino acids. After removal of 2 bases from V and 10 bases from J, the junction contained 9 bases not matched to a gene. CDR1 is SEHNR and CDR2 is FQNEAQ in the germline V gene (reference sequence). The CDR3 sequence is CASSLYPGQGGHYTF. CDR3 nucleotide sequence: TGTGCCAGCAGCTTATACCCGGGACAGGGGGGTCACTACACCTTC.

In this sample, this clone turned up a few times. CDR3 sequence: CASSLQGNGRNTEAFF. The CDR3 DNA reads TGTGCCAGCAGTCTACAGGGAAATGGGCGGAACACTGAAGCTTTCTTT. The V gene is TRBV27, the J gene TRBJ1-1, with a tentative D call TRBD1 (6 bases). V was cut by 5 bases and J by 1 base, with 17 bases left in between. This CDR3 spans 16 amino acids. Germline V gives CDR1 MNHEY, CDR2 SMNVEV (reference sequence).

The chain has TRBV2 and TRBJ2-7, with D hard to call. CDR1 and CDR2 (germline): SNHLY, FYNNEI. Deletions cut 6 bases from V and 3 bases from J, with 12 bases between. There are 13 residues in the CDR3. CDR3 loop: CASRHQVNYEQYF. The CDR3 bases are TGTGCCAGCAGGCATCAGGTGAACTACGAGCAGTACTTC.

The gene calls are TRBV4-3 and TRBJ2-3; the match to TRBD1 covers 7 bases. V lost 5 bases and J lost 4; bases outside the gene matches: 6. The germline CDR1 and CDR2 sequences are LGHNA and YSLEER. This CDR3 is built from 14 residues. In nucleotides, the CDR3 is TGCGCCAGCAGCACCCACAGGGGCCCAGATACGCAGTATTTT. Translated: CASSTHRGPDTQYF.

This chain links TRBV11-2 with TRBJ2-7, with 8 nucleotides matching TRBD1. CDR3 length: 14 amino acids. V dropped 1 base and J dropped 4; count of bases not matched to a gene: 3. Germline V gene data show CDR1 as SGHAT and CDR2 as FQNNGV. CDR3: CASSLGTGSYEQYF. The CDR3 nucleotides read TGTGCCAGCAGCTTAGGGACAGGGAGTTACGAGCAGTACTTC.

Here the CDR3 DNA reads TGTGCCAGCAGCCAAGGACAGGGGGCAAGGAATTCACCCCTCCACTTT. Amino acid sequence: CASSQGQGARNSPLHF. This chain links TRBV7-9 with TRBJ1-6; 11 bases line up with TRBD1. The CDR3 has 16 amino acids. Trimming cost V 5 bases and J 7 bases; bases outside gene matches: 7. Germline CDR1 reads SEHNR; CDR2 reads FQNEAQ (reference sequence).

The CDR3 spells CASSLNTVRGYTF. CDR3 sequence (DNA): TGCGCCAGCAGCTTAAATACGGTCCGTGGCTACACCTTC. V usage is TRBV5-1 and J usage is TRBJ1-2; D not certain. In germline, CDR1 is SGHRS, CDR2 YFSETQ. Trimming cost V 2 bases and J 7 bases, with 12 bases left between them. This CDR3 contains 13 residues.

This rearrangement joins TRBV28 to TRBJ2-1; 13 bases align to TRBD2. CDR3 length: 15 residues. The germline V gene has CDR1 MDHEN and CDR2 SYDVKM. V shed 7 bases, J shed 4 bases, and the junction held 4 bases outside the gene matches. The CDR3 DNA reads as TGTGCCAGCACCCCGGGACTAGCGGGGTACAATGAGCAGTTCTTC. It is translated as CASTPGLAGYNEQFF.

The rearrangement links TRBV4-2 to TRBJ2-2; 8 bases are a match to TRBD1. This CDR3 is built from 15 residues. Trimming at V came to 3 bases and at J to 0 bases, leaving 0 bases not matched to a gene. Germline V lookup: CDR1 LGHNA, CDR2 YNFKEQ. CDR3 DNA: TGTGCCAGCAGCCAGGACAGGGCGAACACCGGGGAGCTGTTTTTT. Protein sequence: CASSQDRANTGELFF.

As for this clone: Other DNA variants within this sample encode the same CDR3. The J gene is TRBJ1-2, the V gene TRBV5-1; D is ambiguous. There are 12 residues in the CDR3. The germline gives CDR1 SGHRS, CDR2 YFSETQ. V lost 2 bases, J lost 6 bases, and 8 bases lay in between. CDR3 DNA: TGCGCCAGCAGCTTATCCGGGGATGGCTACACCTTC. Protein sequence: CASSLSGDGYTF. The full variable domain, with the rest looked up from reference TRBV5-1 and TRBJ1-2, is KAGVTQTPRYLIKTRGQQVTLSCSPISGHRSVSWYQQTPGQGLQFLFEYFSETQRNKGNFPGRFSGRQFSNSRSEMNVSTLELGDSALYLCASSLSGDGYTFGSGTRLTVV.

This clone was detected only once. The DNA of the CDR3 is TGTGCCAGCAGTTTAATGACGGGGAGCTCCTACAATGAGCAGTTCTTC. Encoded protein: CASSLMTGSSYNEQFF. This chain uses TRBV27 with TRBJ2-1; maybe TRBD2 (5 bases). The ends were cut back, 2 bases at V and 0 bases at J, with 11 bases in the middle. This CDR3 comprises 16 residues. CDR1 and CDR2 (germline): MNHEY, SMNVEV (reference sequence).

This chain links TRBV9 with TRBJ2-7, with D tentatively TRBD2 (6 bases). The CDR3 totals 17 residues. Per germline, CDR1 SGDLS and CDR2 YYNGEE. V gave up 0 bases and J gave up 7 bases, with 23 bases separating them. This CDR3 is CASSVAPSASDGGEQYF. The CDR3 DNA sequence: TGTGCCAGCAGCGTAGCCCCTTCGGCTAGCGATGGGGGTGAGCAGTACTTC.

The V call is TRBV10-3, the J call TRBJ1-2, with 12 positions matching TRBD1. V was clipped by 0 bases and J by 8 bases; unmatched bases: 7. Germline V lookup: CDR1 ENHRY, CDR2 SYGVKD. The CDR3 is 16 amino acids. The CDR3 protein is CAISESRDRGRGGYTF. In nucleotides, the CDR3 is TGTGCCATCAGTGAGTCGCGGGACAGGGGGCGCGGAGGCTACACCTTC.

The chain joins TRBV4-2 to TRBJ1-6, with TRBD1 matching over 8 bases. The CDR3 consists of 15 residues. After removal of 5 bases from V and 7 bases from J, the junction contained 7 bases not matched to a gene. Germline V gene sequence: CDR1 LGHNA, CDR2 YNFKEQ. In DNA form, the CDR3 reads TGTGCCAGCAGCGGACCGGGACAGGACAATTCACCCCTCCACTTT. Amino acid sequence: CASSGPGQDNSPLHF.

This sequence joins TRBV18 and TRBJ2-3; 8 bases are a match to TRBD1. V was clipped by 0 bases and J by 2 bases; unmatched bases: 7. Germline V lookup: CDR1 KGHSH, CDR2 LQKENI. This CDR3 comprises 17 residues. In nucleotides, the CDR3 is TGTGCCAGCTCACCACCTACACCGGACAGGGTCACAGATACGCAGTATTTT. Amino acid sequence: CASSPPTPDRVTDTQYF.

The CDR3 protein is CASSAPGSAHSNQPQHF. The CDR3 DNA is TGTGCCAGCAGTGCCCCAGGGTCAGCGCATAGCAATCAGCCCCAGCATTTT. The chain joins TRBV2 to TRBJ1-5, with TRBD1 as a possible D gene (5 bases). The V gene's germline CDR1 is SNHLY and CDR2 FYNNEI. The CDR3 loop spans 17 amino acids. V was trimmed by 4 bases and J by 0 bases, leaving 16 bases between them. The full variable domain, its missing parts supplied by reference TRBV2 and TRBJ1-5, is EPEVTQTPSHQVTQMGQEVILRCVPISNHLYFYWYRQILGQKVEFLVSFYNNEISEKSEIFDDQFSVERPDGSNFTLKIRSTKLEDSAMYFCASSAPGSAHSNQPQHFGDGTRLSIL.

This clone occurred a few times. The chain carries TRBV5-6 and TRBJ2-1, with 14 bases matching TRBD2. The trim removed 5 bases at V and 5 bases at J, leaving 3 bases unmatched. Germline CDR1 is SGHDT and CDR2 is YYEEEE. This CDR3 is 15 amino acids long. The CDR3 sequence: CASSQGLAGDNEQFF. The CDR3 DNA is TGTGCCAGCAGTCAGGGACTAGCGGGGGACAATGAGCAGTTCTTC.

This chain links TRBV2 with TRBJ2-7, with a weak D call TRBD2 (7 bases). The CDR3 extends over 19 amino acids. Germline V lookup: CDR1 SNHLY, CDR2 FYNNEI. Trimming pared 0 bases from V and 4 bases from J, leaving 25 bases between. The CDR3 nucleotides read TGTGCCAGCAGTGAAGCGGGGGCTAGCGGAGAAAGTAGGGCATACGAGCAGTACTTC. This translates into CASSEAGASGESRAYEQYF.

V usage is TRBV14 and J usage is TRBJ2-7; D possibly corresponds to TRBD1 (6 bases). The V end lost 3 bases, the J end lost 0 bases, and 12 bases lay between the germline ends. CDR1 is SGHDN, CDR2 FVKESK, per germline. The CDR3 has 15 amino acids. The CDR3 here is CASSQRQTGSYEQYF. CDR3 coding DNA: TGTGCCAGCAGCCAGCGACAGACAGGCTCCTACGAGCAGTACTTC.

The gene calls are TRBV28 and TRBJ1-1; D uncertain. The V end was cut by 6 bases, the J end by 1 base, with 15 bases between. Germline V gives CDR1 MDHEN, CDR2 SYDVKM. This CDR3 is 15 amino acids long. CDR3 loop: CASRRPPTRNTEAFF. For the CDR3, the DNA is TGTGCCAGCAGACGTCCCCCGACACGGAACACTGAAGCTTTCTTT.

This chain joins TRBV6-1 and TRBJ2-5; TRBD2 matches 8 bases. Trimming took 8 bases from V and 1 from J; bases not matched to a gene: 6. CDR1 MNHNS and CDR2 SASEGT come from the germline V gene. The CDR3 sequence is 14 residues long. CDR3 DNA sequence: TGTGCCAGCCGCCCCAGCGGGGGCCAAGAGACCCAGTACTTC. Residues: CASRPSGGQETQYF.

This clone was seen more than once but under ten times. Here the CDR3 DNA reads TGTGCCAGCAGCCCCCGGACAGGCGGTAGAGAGACCCAGTACTTC. Amino acid sequence: CASSPRTGGRETQYF. The chain links TRBV9 to TRBJ2-5; TRBD1 matches at 7 bases. Trimming cost V 4 bases and J 4 bases; bases outside gene matches: 10. The CDR3 length is 15 residues. The germline CDR1 and CDR2 sequences are SGDLS and YYNGEE.

The gene calls are TRBV29-1 and TRBJ2-7; D perhaps matches TRBD1 (5 bases). This CDR3 contains 13 residues. V was cut by 2 bases and J by 2 bases, with 10 bases left in between. CDR1 SQVTM and CDR2 ANQGSEA come from the germline V gene. The CDR3 region has the DNA TGCAGCGTTGAACAGGGAACACCCTACGAGCAGTACTTC. As protein: CSVEQGTPYEQYF.

This sequence joins TRBV6-5 and TRBJ2-7, with D hard to call. The V gene lost 5 bases and the J gene lost 3 bases, with 5 bases spanning the gap. Germline CDR1 is MNHEY and CDR2 is SVGAGI. The CDR3 is made up of 11 amino acids. This CDR3 is CASSKHYEQYF. Written as DNA, the CDR3 is TGTGCCAGCAGTAAACACTACGAGCAGTACTTC.

This clone is a singleton in its sample. This chain uses TRBV12-1 with TRBJ2-3; TRBD2, as called in the table, went unchecked against the DNA. TRBV12-1 is listed as a pseudogene. This CDR3 contains 15 residues. CDR3 DNA sequence: TGTGCCAGCAGCTTTGTACCAACTAGCACAGATACGCAGTATTTT. It translates to CASSFVPTSTDTQYF.